These 20 T cell receptor beta chains share one sample of origin, sequenced in a study of tumor-infiltrating lymphocytes in localized non-small cell lung cancer. The method was immunoSEQ multiplex PCR; TCRdb's version includes in-frame clones alone and lacks a portion of them. There are around 16,000 clones in the sample; about three quarters occur only once, and around 5% lies in the top ten. The sample comprised lung tumor tissue. These receptors were obtained from a human donor with non-small cell lung cancer.

The chain is built from TRBV27 and TRBJ2-1, with 7 bases lining up with TRBD2. The CDR3 totals 15 residues. CDR1 and CDR2 from the germline V gene are MNHEY and SMNVEV (reference sequence). The ends lost 4 bases at V and 4 bases at J; junction bases unmatched: 7. DNA of the CDR3: TGTGCCAGCAGTTCCCCATCGGGGGGATACAATGAGCAGTTCTTC. Translated, it gives CASSSPSGGYNEQFF.

This chain links TRBV28 with TRBJ2-2; TRBD1 matches 9 bases. V was pared by 3 bases and J by 5 bases, with 4 bases of the junction left unmatched. Germline V gives CDR1 MDHEN, CDR2 SYDVKM. CDR3 length: 15 residues. CDR3 in DNA: TGTGCCAGCAGTTTGGCGACAGGGGGTACCGGGGAGCTGTTTTTT. Its protein is CASSLATGGTGELFF.

The J gene is TRBJ1-4, the V gene TRBV9; unclear D gene. The germline CDR1 and CDR2 sequences are SGDLS and YYNGEE. V lost 0 bases and J 4 bases, leaving 13 bases between the germline ends. This CDR3 is built from 16 residues. The CDR3 nucleotides are TGTGCCAGCAGCGTAGGCTGGGGAGGCTTTAATGAAAAACTGTTTTTT. Translating it yields CASSVGWGGFNEKLFF.

The chain employs TRBV2 and TRBJ2-5; no firm D call. V gave up 6 bases and J gave up 1 base, with 12 bases separating them. In germline, CDR1 is SNHLY, CDR2 FYNNEI. The length of the CDR3 is 14 residues. Written as DNA, the CDR3 is TGTGCCAGCAGCCTTTTAGTAGGCCAAGAGACCCAGTACTTC. Its translation is CASSLLVGQETQYF.

The chain carries TRBV7-7 and TRBJ2-1; TRBD2 might be the D (6 bases). Trimming pared 5 bases from V and 7 bases from J, leaving 15 bases between. CDR1 SSHAT and CDR2 FNYEAQ come from the germline V gene (reference sequence). The CDR3 extends over 14 amino acids. The CDR3 reads CASSPKEGLNEQFF. The DNA for the CDR3 is TGTGCCAGCAGCCCCAAGGAGGGGCTGAATGAGCAGTTCTTC.

This chain links TRBV18 with TRBJ2-2; 8 nucleotides line up with TRBD1. Germline lookup yields CDR1 KGHSH and CDR2 LQKENI. Germline trimming cut 3 bases from V and 6 bases from J; bases unmatched to any gene: 6. The CDR3 sequence is 15 residues long. CDR3 in DNA: TGTGCCAGCTCACCTGCGGACAGGGAGTCCGGGGAGCTGTTTTTT. Translation: CASSPADRESGELFF.

The V gene is TRBV30, the J gene TRBJ2-7; D remains unclear. CDR3 size: 12 residues. The V end was cut by 4 bases, the J end by 7 bases, with 14 bases between. CDR1 is GTSNPN, CDR2 SVGIG, per germline (reference sequence). CDR3 in DNA: TGTGCCTGGAAGACCGCCGTGAGGGAGCAGTACTTC. This encodes CAWKTAVREQYF.

In this sample, this clone turned up a few times. This CDR3 is CASSLTLAYEQYF. The CDR3 DNA reads TGCGCCAGCAGCTTGACGCTAGCGTACGAGCAGTACTTC. The V gene is TRBV5-1, the J gene TRBJ2-7; a possible D gene is TRBD2 (6 bases). Per germline, CDR1 SGHRS and CDR2 YFSETQ. V dropped 1 base and J dropped 4 bases, with 9 bases sitting between them. CDR3 length: 13 residues.

V gene TRBV2 combines with J gene TRBJ2-2, with D possibly TRBD2 on 5 matching bases. Trimming took 5 bases from V and 1 from J, leaving 5 bases between them. The CDR3 extends over 13 amino acids. Germline V gene data show CDR1 as SNHLY and CDR2 as FYNNEI. The CDR3 loop is CASSSGNTGELFF. CDR3 bases: TGTGCCAGCAGTAGCGGGAACACCGGGGAGCTGTTTTTT.

This clone was observed a handful of times. The chain couples TRBV7-2 to TRBJ1-6; D remains unclear. With 5 bases removed from V and 6 bases from J, the gap between germline ends came to 11 bases. Per germline, CDR1 SGHTA and CDR2 FQGNSA. There are 14 residues in the CDR3. CDR3 sequence reads: CASSPRVVNSPLHF. CDR3 coding DNA: TGTGCCAGCAGCCCCCGGGTCGTTAATTCACCCCTCCACTTT.

This clone has just a few counts. V is TRBV7-6 and J is TRBJ2-5, with D perhaps assigned TRBD1 or TRBD2 (5 bases each). V lost 7 bases to trimming and J lost 5 bases, with 14 bases between them. Germline assignment: CDR1 SGHVS and CDR2 FNYEAQ. The CDR3 runs 13 residues. CDR3 DNA sequence: TGTGCCAGCACCGATAGGGGCGGGGAGACCCAGTACTTC. Its translation is CASTDRGGETQYF.

V and J are TRBV7-2 and TRBJ2-1, with 9 bases aligning to TRBD2. V shed 3 bases, J shed 10 bases, and the junction held 4 bases outside the gene matches. Germline CDR1 reads SGHTA; CDR2 reads FQGNSA. The CDR3 is 13 amino acids. The CDR3 loop reads CASSLREGYEQFF. The CDR3 DNA reads as TGTGCCAGCAGCTTGCGGGAGGGCTACGAGCAGTTCTTC.

This clone was detected only a few times. The DNA of the CDR3 is TGTGCCATTGGATTCACAAGCGGGAGATGGTATACGCAGTATTTT. Protein product: CAIGFTSGRWYTQYF. The chain employs TRBV30 and TRBJ2-3; 8 bases match TRBD2. This CDR3 spans 15 amino acids. V shed 8 bases, J shed 7 bases, and the junction held 17 bases outside the gene matches. CDR1 is GTSNPN, CDR2 SVGIG, per germline (reference sequence).

This clone was seen more than once but under ten times. The J gene is TRBJ1-1, the V gene TRBV13; D gene unclear. Deletions cut 2 bases from V and 0 bases from J, with 13 bases between. The CDR3 is made up of 16 amino acids. CDR1 and CDR2 (germline): PRHDT, FYEKMQ (reference sequence). The CDR3 DNA reads as TGTGCCAGCAGCTTAATGGGTGTGGTTTTGAACACTGAAGCTTTCTTT. Translating it yields CASSLMGVVLNTEAFF. The variable domain in full, with the rest retrieved from reference TRBV13 and TRBJ1-1, is AAGVIQSPRHLIKEKRETATLKCYPIPRHDTVYWYQQGPGQDPQFLISFYEKMQSDKGSIPDRFSAQQFSDYHSELNMSSLELGDSALYFCASSLMGVVLNTEAFFGQGTRLTVV.

The chain employs TRBV15 and TRBJ1-4, with 9 bases aligning to TRBD1. The V segment lost 0 bases and the J segment 10 bases; nucleotides outside the gene matches: 9. Per the germline V gene, CDR1 is LNHNV and CDR2 is YYDKDF (reference sequence). This CDR3 spans 16 amino acids. CDR3 in amino acids: CATSRDSGQGTGKLFF. CDR3 nucleotide sequence: TGTGCCACCAGCAGAGATTCCGGACAGGGGACGGGAAAACTGTTTTTT.

The chain links TRBV11-2 to TRBJ2-3; 9 bases match TRBD2. V gave up 5 bases and J gave up 7 bases; unmatched junction bases: 7. This CDR3 region has 14 residues. The germline gives CDR1 SGHAT, CDR2 FQNNGV. This chain's CDR3 is CASSGTSSANTQYF. CDR3 DNA sequence: TGTGCCAGCAGCGGGACTAGCTCCGCGAATACGCAGTATTTT.

The chain joins TRBV29-1 to TRBJ2-1; 11 bases are shared with TRBD2. Germline CDR1 is SQVTM and CDR2 is ANQGSEA. The CDR3 sequence is 14 residues long. V was pared by 5 bases and J by 8 bases, with 8 bases of the junction left unmatched. CDR3 residues: CSVPTSGRVYEQFF. The CDR3 coding sequence is TGCAGCGTTCCAACTAGCGGGAGAGTCTATGAGCAGTTCTTC.

This clone has only one observation. This chain connects TRBV5-1 to TRBJ2-7; TRBD1 matches 8 bases. Germline loops: CDR1 SGHRS, CDR2 YFSETQ. The CDR3 length is 14 residues. The ends lost 2 bases at V and 3 bases at J; junction bases unmatched: 4. The CDR3 nucleotides read TGCGCCAGCAGCTTTCGACAGGGGTTCTACGAGCAGTACTTC. Amino acid sequence: CASSFRQGFYEQYF.

The chain uses TRBV7-2 and TRBJ2-5, with TRBD2 identical over 9 bases. The CDR3 covers 14 residues. Germline V CDR1 and CDR2: SGHTA, FQGNSA. V lost 1 base and J lost 4; bases outside the gene matches: 1. The CDR3 DNA follows: TGTGCCAGCAGCTTAGGTAGCGGGAGAGAGACCCAGTACTTC. Encoded protein: CASSLGSGRETQYF.

The chain couples TRBV4-1 to TRBJ1-1; no reliable D call. This CDR3 spans 12 amino acids. V lost 4 bases and J 2 bases, leaving 5 bases between the germline ends. Germline V CDR1 and CDR2: MGHRA, YSYEKL. For the CDR3, the DNA is TGCGCCAGCAGCCGATTTAACACTGAAGCTTTCTTT. Its protein is CASSRFNTEAFF.